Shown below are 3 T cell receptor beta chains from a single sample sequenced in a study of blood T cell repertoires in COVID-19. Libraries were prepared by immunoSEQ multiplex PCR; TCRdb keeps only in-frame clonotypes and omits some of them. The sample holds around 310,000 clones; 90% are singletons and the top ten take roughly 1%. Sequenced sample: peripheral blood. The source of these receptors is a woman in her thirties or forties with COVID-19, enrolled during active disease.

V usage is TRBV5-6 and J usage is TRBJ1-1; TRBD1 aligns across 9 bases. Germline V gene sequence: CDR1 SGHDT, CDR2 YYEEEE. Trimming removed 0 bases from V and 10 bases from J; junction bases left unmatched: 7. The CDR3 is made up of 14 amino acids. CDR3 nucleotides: TGTGCCAGCAGCTTGGCCACAGGGGGCTTTGGAGCTTTCTTT. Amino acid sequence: CASSLATGGFGAFF.

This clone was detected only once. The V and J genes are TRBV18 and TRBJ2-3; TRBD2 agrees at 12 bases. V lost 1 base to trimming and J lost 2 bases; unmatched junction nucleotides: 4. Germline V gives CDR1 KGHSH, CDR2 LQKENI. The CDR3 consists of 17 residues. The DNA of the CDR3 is TGTGCCAGCTCACCACTGGGACTAGCGGGCAACACAGATACGCAGTATTTT. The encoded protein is CASSPLGLAGNTDTQYF.

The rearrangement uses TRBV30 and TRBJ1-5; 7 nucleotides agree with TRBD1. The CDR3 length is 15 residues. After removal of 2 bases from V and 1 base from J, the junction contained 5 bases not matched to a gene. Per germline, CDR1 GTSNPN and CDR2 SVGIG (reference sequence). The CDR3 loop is CAWSPRGRSNQPQHF. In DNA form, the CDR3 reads TGTGCCTGGAGTCCTAGGGGGCGCAGCAATCAGCCCCAGCATTTT.